The 20 T cell receptor beta chains in this list originate from one sample, sequenced in a study of OX40 agonist ivuxolimab in advanced cancers. Libraries were prepared by immunoSEQ multiplex PCR; TCRdb keeps only in-frame clonotypes and omits some of them. The sample lists under 85,000 clones, 90% to 95% occurring once. The source was CD4+ or CD8+ T cells sorted from blood, collected in a trial of the OX40 agonist ivuxolimab. The receptors come from an adult with an advanced solid tumor such as melanoma, head and neck, liver or kidney cancer.

CDR3 bases: TGTGCCAGCAGTCCCCCAGGAGGGAGGTGGGAGCAGTACTTC. Protein product: CASSPPGGRWEQYF. The chain carries TRBV28 and TRBJ2-7; D is possibly TRBD2 (6 bases). This CDR3 region has 14 residues. V dropped 5 bases and J dropped 7 bases, with 18 bases sitting between them. From germline, CDR1 is MDHEN and CDR2 SYDVKM.

The V and J genes are TRBV28 and TRBJ2-6; D is possibly TRBD2 (5 bases). V gave up 8 bases and J gave up 1 base, with 12 bases separating them. The CDR3 covers 15 residues. The V gene's germline CDR1 is MDHEN and CDR2 SYDVKM. The DNA of the CDR3 is TGTGCCAGCGGATTACTAGTATCTGGGGCCAACGTCCTGACTTTC. Residues: CASGLLVSGANVLTF.

The J gene is TRBJ2-1, the V gene TRBV5-4, with unresolved D. Per germline, CDR1 SGHNT and CDR2 YYREEE (reference sequence). Trimming took 4 bases from V and 4 from J, leaving 9 bases between them. This CDR3 is 13 amino acids long. In DNA, the CDR3 is TGTGCCAGCAGCCCCCCGGCTTACAATGAGCAGTTCTTC. Amino acid sequence: CASSPPAYNEQFF.

This rearrangement joins TRBV19 to TRBJ2-1; TRBD1 aligns across 7 bases. The V gene's germline CDR1 is LNHDA and CDR2 SQIVND (reference sequence). The CDR3 length is 16 residues. With 4 bases clipped from V and 4 bases from J, the junction kept 10 bases outside the gene matches. The CDR3 bases are TGTGCCAGTAGTAACCTGACAGGGATGGTTTACAATGAGCAGTTCTTC. Translation gives CASSNLTGMVYNEQFF.

The rearrangement links TRBV10-3 to TRBJ1-1, with D perhaps matching TRBD1 (6 bases). Germline-derived CDR1 and CDR2 are ENHRY and SYGVKD. This CDR3 has 14 amino acids. V lost 5 bases, J lost 1 base, and 11 bases lay in between. CDR3 amino acids: CAISRQAGNTEAFF. CDR3 bases: TGTGCCATCAGTCGACAGGCCGGGAACACTGAAGCTTTCTTT.

This clone was seen only once. The V and J genes are TRBV5-1 and TRBJ1-1, with TRBD1 matching over 9 bases. CDR3 length equals 16 residues. CDR1 is SGHRS, CDR2 YFSETQ, per germline. The V gene end was trimmed by 4 bases and the J gene end by 4 bases; junction bases not matched to a gene: 11. The CDR3 DNA reads TGCGCCAGCAGCCCGAGAGGGACAGGGAAGGGCACTGAAGCTTTCTTT. This codes for CASSPRGTGKGTEAFF.

This chain uses TRBV6-1 with TRBJ2-7; D is possibly TRBD1 (6 bases). V lost 4 bases and J lost 2, with 9 bases in between. Germline loops: CDR1 MNHNS, CDR2 SASEGT. This CDR3 is built from 13 residues. The CDR3 DNA follows: TGTGCCAGCAGTGTGGACAGTCCCTACGAGCAGTACTTC. It codes for CASSVDSPYEQYF.

On this clone: The limits of the CDR3 on the DNA are not certain, so only TCRdb's listed CDR3 is given. V usage is TRBV21-1 and J usage is TRBJ2-4; the table assigns TRBD2, which was not confirmed against the DNA. TRBV21-1 is given as a pseudogene. The CDR3 length equals 19 residues, ends included. The CDR3 protein is CASSKAWGVGTTGGNIQYF.

This chain links TRBV11-2 with TRBJ2-7; 11 bases agree with TRBD2. The trim removed 4 bases at V and 0 bases at J, leaving 2 bases unmatched. This CDR3 spans 15 amino acids. Looked up from germline, CDR1 is SGHAT and CDR2 is FQNNGV. This chain's CDR3 is CASSSTSGSSYEQYF. The DNA for the CDR3 is TGTGCCAGCAGCTCCACTAGCGGGAGCTCCTACGAGCAGTACTTC.

CDR3 loop: CASSGWAGGNTEAFF. The CDR3 DNA reads TGTGCCAGTAGTGGCTGGGCAGGGGGGAACACTGAAGCTTTCTTT. The rearrangement joins TRBV19 to TRBJ1-1; 7 nucleotides align to TRBD1. Germline loops: CDR1 LNHDA, CDR2 SQIVND (reference sequence). V gave up 5 bases and J gave up 1 base; unmatched junction bases: 7. The CDR3 sequence is 15 residues long.

The V and J genes are TRBV19 and TRBJ2-6; the match to TRBD1 covers 9 bases. V shed 4 bases, J shed 3 bases, and the junction held 4 bases outside the gene matches. Germline loops: CDR1 LNHDA, CDR2 SQIVND (reference sequence). The CDR3 is 16 residues long. CDR3 loop: CASSTRTGVGANVLTF. In nucleotides, the CDR3 is TGTGCCAGTAGTACCCGGACAGGGGTTGGGGCCAACGTCCTGACTTTC.

The chain combines TRBV5-1 with TRBJ2-7; 9 bases line up with TRBD1. V trimming: 4 bases; J trimming: 3 bases; junction bases outside the gene matches: 8. The CDR3 has 15 residues. CDR1 is SGHRS, CDR2 YFSETQ, per germline. The CDR3 DNA sequence: TGCGCCAGCAGCCCGGGACAGGGATCCCTCTACGAGCAGTACTTC. Amino acid sequence: CASSPGQGSLYEQYF.

This rearrangement joins TRBV28 to TRBJ2-7; D is ambiguous. Deletions cut 6 bases from V and 0 bases from J, with 9 bases between. From germline, CDR1 is MDHEN and CDR2 SYDVKM. CDR3 length equals 13 residues. The CDR3 spells CASRGSSSYEQYF. CDR3 DNA: TGTGCCAGCAGGGGCTCTAGCTCCTACGAGCAGTACTTC.

The chain links TRBV7-9 to TRBJ1-1; the D is unclear. The CDR3 sequence is 12 residues long. The germline gives CDR1 SEHNR, CDR2 FQNEAQ (reference sequence). V lost 8 bases to trimming and J lost 0 bases, with 7 bases between them. The CDR3 region is CASAVMNTEAFF. The DNA of the CDR3 is TGTGCCAGCGCGGTCATGAACACTGAAGCTTTCTTT.

This clone was found once. J is TRBJ2-1 and V is TRBV7-9, with 7 bases identical to TRBD1. Germline CDR1 reads SEHNR; CDR2 reads FQNEAQ (reference sequence). This CDR3 spans 17 amino acids. Trimming removed 4 bases from V and 5 bases from J; junction bases left unmatched: 14. In DNA, the CDR3 is TGTGCCAGCAGCTACCAGACAGGGCCCTTCCGTGACAATGAGCAGTTCTTC. Translated: CASSYQTGPFRDNEQFF.

V is TRBV6-1 and J is TRBJ1-1; 7 nucleotides line up with TRBD1. CDR1 MNHNS and CDR2 SASEGT come from the germline V gene. The ends lost 6 bases at V and 3 bases at J; junction bases unmatched: 7. The CDR3 runs 14 residues. The CDR3 region has the DNA TGTGCCAGCAGAACAGGGGTTCGGGACACTGAAGCTTTCTTT. This translates into CASRTGVRDTEAFF.

This clone came up once. V gene TRBV27 combines with J gene TRBJ1-2, with TRBD1 identical over 7 bases. CDR3 length: 15 amino acids. Germline CDR1 and CDR2: MNHEY and SMNVEV (reference sequence). The trim removed 0 bases at V and 7 bases at J, leaving 8 bases unmatched. The CDR3 here is CASSLSSRGISGYTF. The CDR3 DNA reads TGTGCCAGCAGTTTATCCAGCAGGGGGATTAGTGGCTACACCTTC.

The V call is TRBV19, the J call TRBJ1-5, with 7 bases lining up with TRBD1. The germline gives CDR1 LNHDA, CDR2 SQIVND (reference sequence). The CDR3 loop spans 14 amino acids. The J segment lost 1 base and the V segment lost 4 bases, leaving 1 base of the junction unmatched. The CDR3 here is CASSTQGSNQPQHF. The DNA for the CDR3 is TGTGCCAGTAGTACACAGGGGAGCAATCAGCCCCAGCATTTT.

The CDR3: CASSLANNYGYTF. CDR3 DNA: TGTGCCAGCAGCTTAGCAAACAACTATGGCTACACCTTC. V is TRBV7-2 and J is TRBJ1-2; D remains unclear. V lost 0 bases, J lost 2 bases, and 4 bases lay in between. The germline CDR1 and CDR2 sequences are SGHTA and FQGNSA. The CDR3 has 13 amino acids.

The CDR3 DNA is TGCGCCAGCAGCTTGCGTGTGGGACAGGGTGGTGAAGAGCAGTACTTC. Its translation is CASSLRVGQGGEEQYF. This sequence joins TRBV5-1 and TRBJ2-7; 9 bases agree with TRBD1. This CDR3 comprises 16 residues. Germline V gene data show CDR1 as SGHRS and CDR2 as YFSETQ. V shed 1 base, J shed 7 bases, and the junction held 12 bases outside the gene matches.